This T cell receptor (beta chain) was captured by sequencing in a study of CXCR3-negative and CXCR3-positive naive CD8 T cells. Notes on the study in general: Memory CD8+ T cell repertoires were far less diverse than both naive subsets.

This CDR3 has 14 residues. Germline-derived CDR1 and CDR2 are SEHNR and FQNEAQ (reference sequence). Worth noting for this clonotype: Antigen unknown.

Researchers prepared the TRB cDNA libraries using 5' RACE with UMI labels. One entry per CDR3 protein, without DNA, is what TCRdb gives after re-calling the 5' RACE reads. Here the sample table reports some 41,000 distinct CDR3 sequences. Sequenced input: memory CD8+ T cells from blood. This chain links TRBV7-9 with TRBJ1-1. The clonotype originates from a human donor in good health. Some clones in this sample may be carry-over from other donors' samples. The CDR3 spells CASSATTIDTEAFF.